This T cell receptor (beta chain) was profiled in a study of Graves' ophthalmopathy and Graves' hyperthyroidism. This CDR3 is 13 amino acids long. V lost 4 bases to trimming and J lost 3 bases, with 10 bases between them. The germline V gene encodes CDR1 LGHDT and CDR2 YNNKEL (reference sequence). This clonotype has ten or more counts. TCR beta CDR3 amplification used RNA transcripts. RT-PCR in the first round used HTBI primers; a second-round multiplex PCR followed. TCRdb reanalysed the multiplex PCR reads using MiXCR and keeps one entry per CDR3 protein. The table shows under 200,000 distinct CDR3 sequences, with around two fifths occurring only once.

The genes are TRBV3-1 and TRBJ2-7; D is undetermined. The TCR originated in a woman in her 40s with Graves' ophthalmopathy. Sequencing was done on a sample of peripheral blood. Written as DNA, the CDR3 is TGTGCCAGCAGCCCAGCGTTTCGCTACGAGCAGTACTTC. Its protein product is CASSPAFRYEQYF.